The clone carrying this T cell receptor beta chain has at least ten counts. The antigen is undetermined. CDR3 length: 10 amino acids. In germline, CDR1 is SQVTM, CDR2 ANQGSEA. Between the trimmed V and J ends, which lost 7 bases and 7 bases, there was a span of 10 bases. This sample was taken from a study of identical twins. TCRdb independently ran MiXCR on the 5' RACE reads; one entry per CDR3 protein. The top ten hold around 8.1% of the sample, which has around 140,000 distinct CDR3 sequences, approximately 4% seen once. Study-level results: Out-of-frame alpha sequences common to twins were enriched for low generation probability. Within cord blood, abundant beta clonotypes carried fewer insertions, but memory repertoires showed no such trend. Zero-insertion results could be subject to partial confounding by invariant MAIT and iNKT cells.

The chain couples TRBV29-1 to TRBJ1-1; D is ambiguous. The TCR was taken from a man between 18 and 29 years old in good health. The specimen was memory T cells sorted from blood. CDR3 in DNA: TGCAGCGCAAAACGGGGTGAAGCTTTCTTT. It encodes CSAKRGEAFF.